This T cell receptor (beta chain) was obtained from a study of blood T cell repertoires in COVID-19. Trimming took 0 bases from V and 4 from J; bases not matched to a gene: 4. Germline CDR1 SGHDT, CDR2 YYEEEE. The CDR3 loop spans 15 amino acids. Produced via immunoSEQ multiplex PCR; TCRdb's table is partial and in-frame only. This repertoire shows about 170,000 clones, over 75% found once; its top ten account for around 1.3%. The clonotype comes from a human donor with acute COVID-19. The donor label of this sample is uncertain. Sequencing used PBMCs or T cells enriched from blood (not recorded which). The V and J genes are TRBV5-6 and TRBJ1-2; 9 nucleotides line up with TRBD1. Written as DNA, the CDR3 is TGTGCCAGCAGCTTGGGGACAGGGGATCTCTATGGCTACACCTTC. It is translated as CASSLGTGDLYGYTF.